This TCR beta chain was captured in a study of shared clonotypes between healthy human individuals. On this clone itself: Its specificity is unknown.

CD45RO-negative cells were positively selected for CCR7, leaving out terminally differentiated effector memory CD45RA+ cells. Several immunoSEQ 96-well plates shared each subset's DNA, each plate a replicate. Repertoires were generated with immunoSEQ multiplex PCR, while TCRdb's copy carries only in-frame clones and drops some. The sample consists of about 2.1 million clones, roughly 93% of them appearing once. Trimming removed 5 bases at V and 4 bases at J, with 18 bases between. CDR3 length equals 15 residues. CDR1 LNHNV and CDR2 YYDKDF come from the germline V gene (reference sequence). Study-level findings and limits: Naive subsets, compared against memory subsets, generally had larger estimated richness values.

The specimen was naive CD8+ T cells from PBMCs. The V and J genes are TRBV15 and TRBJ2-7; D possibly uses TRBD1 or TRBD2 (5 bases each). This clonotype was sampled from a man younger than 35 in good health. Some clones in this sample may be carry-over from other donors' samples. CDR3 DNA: TGTGCCACCAGCGAGGGACGGGTTCGGAGTTACGAGCAGTACTTC. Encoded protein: CATSEGRVRSYEQYF.